The clone carrying this TCR beta chain was seen more than once but under ten times. What it binds is not known. This sample stems from a study of T-cell reconstitution after alpha-beta-depleted transplantation in children. Per germline, CDR1 MNHNY and CDR2 SVGAGI (reference sequence). The length of the CDR3 is 17 residues. The V end lost 2 bases, the J end lost 5 bases, and 19 bases lay between the germline ends. Unique molecular identifiers were used in preparing the TCRbeta library. Each CDR3 protein gets one entry after TCRdb re-called the PCR reads with MiXCR. The sample holds about 510,000 distinct CDR3 sequences, 10% to 12% seen once. Study results and caveats: Expanded graft clones, several hundred of them, were reportedly the source of alpha-beta T cells about two months after transplant.

The sample here was PBMCs, mostly from graft donor cells, taken 180 days after TCRalphabeta/CD19-depleted stem cell transplant. This receptor was taken from a female patient between 2 and 15 years old who had a stem cell transplant for aplastic anemia, so the T cells may come from the graft donor. The rearrangement links TRBV6-6 to TRBJ2-4; D possibly corresponds to TRBD2 (5 bases). The CDR3 bases are TGTGCCAGCAGTTACAGGTCGGCTAGCCGTACCCAAAACATTCAGTACTTC. Residues: CASSYRSASRTQNIQYF.